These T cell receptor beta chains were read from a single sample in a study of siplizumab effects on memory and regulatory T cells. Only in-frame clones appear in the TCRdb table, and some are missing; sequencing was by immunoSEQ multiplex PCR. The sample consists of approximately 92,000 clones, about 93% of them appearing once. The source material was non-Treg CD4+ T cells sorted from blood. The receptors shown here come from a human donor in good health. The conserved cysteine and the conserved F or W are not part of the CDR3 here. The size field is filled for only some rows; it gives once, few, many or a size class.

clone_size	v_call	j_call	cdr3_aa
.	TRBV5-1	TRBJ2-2	ASSLFPGDTGELF
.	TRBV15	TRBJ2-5	ATSSGDGRPETQY
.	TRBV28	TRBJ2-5	ASKRGAGLAEETQY
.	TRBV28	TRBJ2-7	ASSRGGIYEQY
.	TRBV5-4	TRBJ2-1	ASSGGLAVINEQF
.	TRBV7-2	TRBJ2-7	ASSTDTRYEQY
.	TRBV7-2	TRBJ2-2	ASSLVILAGGNTGELF
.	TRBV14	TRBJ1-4	ASSNRAEKLF
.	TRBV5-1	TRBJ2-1	ASSLRTANYNEQF
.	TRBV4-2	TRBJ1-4	ASSQQSGTENEKLF
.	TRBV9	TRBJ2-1	ASSEHSGTSGRNEQF
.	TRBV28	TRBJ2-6	ASSYTGSGANVLT
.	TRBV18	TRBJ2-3	ASSAALQLYSTDTQY
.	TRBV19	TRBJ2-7	ASSTGPSSYEQY
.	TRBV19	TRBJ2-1	ASRSSGRVNEQF
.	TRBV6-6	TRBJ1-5	ASSRDNQPQH
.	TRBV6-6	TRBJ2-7	ASRSPGQGLSEQY
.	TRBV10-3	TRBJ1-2	AIRRTGGGYT
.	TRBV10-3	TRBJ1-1	AISGDRYRWNTEAF
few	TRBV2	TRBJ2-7	ASTNTGTGAYEQY
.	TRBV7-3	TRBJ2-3	ASSLRTGKADTQY
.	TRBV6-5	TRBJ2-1	ASTGTSGSINEQF
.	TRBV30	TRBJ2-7	AWNTGVHEQY
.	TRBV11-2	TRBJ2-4	ASRKTGIHIQY
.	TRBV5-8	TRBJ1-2	ASSSDATGGNYGYT
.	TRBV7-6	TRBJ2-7	ASSLNAGGTYEQY
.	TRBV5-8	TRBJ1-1	ASSLAEVNTEAF
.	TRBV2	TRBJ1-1	ASSDEGWAEAF
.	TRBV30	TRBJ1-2	AWKLDRGFYGYT
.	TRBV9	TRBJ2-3	ASSVGGSPPDTQY
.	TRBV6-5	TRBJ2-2	ASRLTGELF
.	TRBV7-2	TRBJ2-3	ASSRTGTGGDTQY
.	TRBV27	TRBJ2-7	ASSLRRAYEQY
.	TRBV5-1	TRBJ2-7	ASSLWTSGSGTYEQY
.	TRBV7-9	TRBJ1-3	ASSRTGTGENTIY
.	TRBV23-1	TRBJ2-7	AGSPATGGKYEQY
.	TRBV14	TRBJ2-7	ASSHLGYDEQY
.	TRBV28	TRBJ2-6	ASSFREGRAGANVLT
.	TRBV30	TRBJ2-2	AWSPQVRGELF
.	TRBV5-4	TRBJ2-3	ASSFPGRPITDTQY
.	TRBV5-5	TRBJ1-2	ASSLVSGDGYT
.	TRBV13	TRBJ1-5	ASSSRRGQPQH
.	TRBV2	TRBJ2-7	ASSGTAPSYEQY
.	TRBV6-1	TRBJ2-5	ASSITGKETQY
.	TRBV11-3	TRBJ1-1	ASSLGSGRGHAF
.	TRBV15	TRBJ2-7	ATRLAAGGIDEQY
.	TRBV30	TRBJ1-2	AWSGGSYYGYT
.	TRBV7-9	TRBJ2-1	ASSLLRRNPDEQF
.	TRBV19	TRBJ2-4	ASSPRNLPKNIQY
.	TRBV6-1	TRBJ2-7	ASSEGGIWSYEQY
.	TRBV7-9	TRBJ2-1	ASSTGQDGDEQF
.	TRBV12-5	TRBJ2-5	ASGFTRGETQY
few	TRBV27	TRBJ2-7	ATTPGPLHEQY
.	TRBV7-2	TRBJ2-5	ASSFGGGHQETQY